This T cell receptor beta chain was profiled in a study of T cell repertoires in cytomegalovirus infection. Study-wide results and caveats: What dominated the ex vivo response were HLA-C-restricted CMV-specific TCR beta clonotypes.

Germline lookup yields CDR1 LNHNV and CDR2 YYDKDF (reference sequence). Between the trimmed V and J ends, which lost 0 bases and 1 base, there was a span of 23 bases. The CDR3 totals 20 residues. TCRdb called the reads again in MiXCR, with one record for every CDR3 protein. The table shows 450,000 to 600,000 distinct CDR3 sequences, with more than 30% occurring only once. This clonotype has just a few counts. The antigen is undetermined. The rearrangement uses TRBV15 and TRBJ2-3; tentatively, D is TRBD2 (6 bases). The specimen was cultured PBMCs, collected from culture after CMV antigen stimulation. This TCR derives from a human donor in good health (CMV status not recorded). Some clones in this sample may be carry-over from other donors' samples. CDR3 in DNA: TGTGCCACCAGCAGAGATATGTCCGCCGGCCGGAGCGGGCGCACAGATACGCAGTATTTT. It specifies CATSRDMSAGRSGRTDTQYF.